This T cell receptor beta chain was captured in a study of blood T cell repertoires in COVID-19. Study summary: There were acute and convalescent COVID-19 samples, and they came from the United States, Italy and Spain. PBMCs, B-cell-depleted T cells, or T cells were the source of the cDNA or gDNA that made up the material.

Authors' analysis steps: Amplification from reference gene primers served as the basis for estimated nucleated cell counts. Repertoires were generated with immunoSEQ multiplex PCR, while TCRdb's copy carries only in-frame clones and drops some. D and trimming come from the DNA, and the V and J calls and clone size come from that table. Of 130,000 to 150,000 clones listed, 60% to 85% are singletons. The sequenced material came from peripheral blood. This TCR was sampled from a woman aged 55-70 years with acute or convalescent COVID-19.

In DNA form, the CDR3 reads TGTGCCAGCAGCCCAGCGACCTATTATGGCTACACCTTC. This sequence encodes CASSPATYYGYTF. The chain joins TRBV12-3 or TRBV12-4 to TRBJ1-2; D not resolved. V lost 6 bases to trimming and J lost 5 bases, with 13 bases between them. There are 13 residues in the CDR3.